This TCR beta chain was observed in a study of T cell responses to AZD1222 COVID-19 vaccine. The study's findings and limits: Baseline seropositives among AZD1222 recipients totaled only five or six.

V was cut by 5 bases and J by 3 bases, with 14 bases left in between. Germline V gives CDR1 MDHEN, CDR2 SYDVKM. The CDR3 is 16 residues long. Generated by immunoSEQ multiplex PCR, the TCRdb table keeps only in-frame clones and is missing some. The profile covers about 160,000 clones, with about 92% appearing a single time and approximately 3.4% taken by the ten largest. Analyses pooled second doses at about 4 or about 12 weeks. About this clone: Antigen specificity is unknown.

J is TRBJ1-6 and V is TRBV28, with a weak D call TRBD1 (5 bases). This TCR was sampled from an adult who received the AZD1222 COVID-19 vaccine. Material: peripheral blood, obtained 28 days after the second AZD1222 dose. CDR3 DNA sequence: TGTGCCAGCAGTCCCCTGACAGTTTACTATAATTCACCCCTCCACTTT. Its translation is CASSPLTVYYNSPLHF.